Listed here is a single TCR beta chain. In germline, CDR1 is SGHDT, CDR2 YYEEEE. Trimming pared 5 bases from V and 3 bases from J, leaving 15 bases between. The CDR3 has 15 residues. Study processing details: Nucleated cell counts were estimated from reference gene primer amplification. This table comes from immunoSEQ multiplex PCR, and its TCRdb copy is limited to in-frame clones, with some not included. V and J calls and clone size follow that table, whereas D and trimming were derived from the DNA. The sample contains more than 95,000 clones, approximately 82% of which appear only once. This entry belongs to a study of blood T cell repertoires in COVID-19. In the study overall: The United States, Italy and Spain supplied acute and convalescent COVID-19 samples.

The J gene is TRBJ2-4, the V gene TRBV5-6; weak D call: TRBD2 (5 bases). This TCR came from a woman older than 75 with acute or convalescent COVID-19. The sequencing sample was made of peripheral blood. The CDR3 protein is CASSRRASDKNIQYF. The CDR3 DNA reads TGTGCCAGCAGTCGGCGGGCCAGTGACAAAAACATTCAGTACTTC.